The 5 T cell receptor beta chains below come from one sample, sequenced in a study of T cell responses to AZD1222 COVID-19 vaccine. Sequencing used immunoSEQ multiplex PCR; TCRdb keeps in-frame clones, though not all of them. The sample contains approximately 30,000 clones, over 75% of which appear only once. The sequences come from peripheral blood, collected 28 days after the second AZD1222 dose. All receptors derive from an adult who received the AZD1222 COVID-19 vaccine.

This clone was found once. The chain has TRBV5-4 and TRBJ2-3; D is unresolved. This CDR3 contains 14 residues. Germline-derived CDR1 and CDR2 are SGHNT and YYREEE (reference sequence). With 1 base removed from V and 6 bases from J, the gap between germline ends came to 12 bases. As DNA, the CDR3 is TGTGCCAGCAGCTTGAGGGCGGCAGGCGATACGCAGTATTTT. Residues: CASSLRAAGDTQYF.

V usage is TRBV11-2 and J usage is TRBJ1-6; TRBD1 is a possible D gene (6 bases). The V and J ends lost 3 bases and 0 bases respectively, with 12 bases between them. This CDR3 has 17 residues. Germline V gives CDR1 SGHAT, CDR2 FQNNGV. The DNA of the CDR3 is TGTGCCAGCAGCTTGGCTGACAGGAGCTCCTATAATTCACCCCTCCACTTT. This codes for CASSLADRSSYNSPLHF.

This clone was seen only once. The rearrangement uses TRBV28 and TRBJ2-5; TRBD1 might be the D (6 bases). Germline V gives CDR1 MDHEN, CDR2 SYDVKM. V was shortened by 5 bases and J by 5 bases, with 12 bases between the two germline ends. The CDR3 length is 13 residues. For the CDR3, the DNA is TGTGCCAGCAGTCCAACGGGACATGAGACCCAGTACTTC. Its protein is CASSPTGHETQYF.

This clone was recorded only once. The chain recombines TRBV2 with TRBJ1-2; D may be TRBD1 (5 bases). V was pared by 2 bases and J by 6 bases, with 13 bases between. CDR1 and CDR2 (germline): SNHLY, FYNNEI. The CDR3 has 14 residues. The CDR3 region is CASSEPVRGNGYTF. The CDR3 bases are TGTGCCAGCAGTGAACCCGTCCGGGGCAATGGCTACACCTTC.

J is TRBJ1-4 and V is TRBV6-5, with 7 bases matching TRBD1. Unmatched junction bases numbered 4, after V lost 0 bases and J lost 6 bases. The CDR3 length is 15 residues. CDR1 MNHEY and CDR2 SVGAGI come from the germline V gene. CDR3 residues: CASSYSGQPYEKLFF. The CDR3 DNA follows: TGTGCCAGCAGTTACTCGGGACAGCCTTATGAAAAACTGTTTTTT.